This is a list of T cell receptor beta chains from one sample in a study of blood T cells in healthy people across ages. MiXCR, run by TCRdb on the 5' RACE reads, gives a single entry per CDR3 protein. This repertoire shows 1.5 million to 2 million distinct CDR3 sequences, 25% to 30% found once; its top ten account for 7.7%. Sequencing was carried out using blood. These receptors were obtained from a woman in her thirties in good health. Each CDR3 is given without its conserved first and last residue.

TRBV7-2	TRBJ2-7	ASSLALLAGAEQY
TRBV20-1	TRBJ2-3	SARDPRGGSTDTQY
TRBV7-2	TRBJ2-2	ASSPTSGTTGELF
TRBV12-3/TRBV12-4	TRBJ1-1	ASSPQVRGYTEAF
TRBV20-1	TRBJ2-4	SARAEQGSYKQY
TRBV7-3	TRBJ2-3	ASSLLAGGVGDTQY
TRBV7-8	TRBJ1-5	ASSFRINQPQH
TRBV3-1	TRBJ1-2	ASSQFPGPSYGYT
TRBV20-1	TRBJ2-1	SAGGGWSYNEQF
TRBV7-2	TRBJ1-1	ASTPGQGRVAF
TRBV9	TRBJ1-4	ASSPGLGSTNEKLF
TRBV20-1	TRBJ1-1	SARGPGQANTEAF
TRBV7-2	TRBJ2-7	ASSFRDNAYEQY
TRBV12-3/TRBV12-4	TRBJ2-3	ASTRLGFGDTQY
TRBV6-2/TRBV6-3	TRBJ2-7	ASSYSRVLTYEQY
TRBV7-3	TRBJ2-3	ASSPGQGYQY
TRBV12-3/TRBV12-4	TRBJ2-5	ASTPAGGRRETQY
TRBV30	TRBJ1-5	AWSAAMGNQPQH
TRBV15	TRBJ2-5	ATSRAPSGETQY
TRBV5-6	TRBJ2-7	ANSLLGQGISYEQY
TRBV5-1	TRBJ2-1	ASSKTGEGEQF
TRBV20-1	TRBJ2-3	SAREARNPKEDTQY
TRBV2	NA	ASRPNQGGIGEQY
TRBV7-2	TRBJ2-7	ASSPWTSGTSSYEQY
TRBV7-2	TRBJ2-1	ASSLARTSGMHEQF
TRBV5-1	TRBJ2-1	ASSLQGTGGGYNEQF
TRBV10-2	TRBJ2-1	ASSEDSGEQF
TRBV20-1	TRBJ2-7	SARDKVAGGIYEQY
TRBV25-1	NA	ASRRQGAKIYEQY
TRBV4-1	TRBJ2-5	ASSQELTGLSEQY
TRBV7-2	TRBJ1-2	ASSLSYGSDGYT
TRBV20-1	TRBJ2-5	SANRPSRETQY
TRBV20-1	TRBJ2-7	SVLTSGTYEQY
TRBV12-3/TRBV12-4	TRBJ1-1	ASSRGLPNEAF
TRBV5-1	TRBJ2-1	ASSLVSGFSYNEQF
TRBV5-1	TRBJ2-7	ASSLKPGSEQY
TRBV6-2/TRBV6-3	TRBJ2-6	ASRPPGSGANVLT
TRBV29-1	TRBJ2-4	SASLAGAKNIQY
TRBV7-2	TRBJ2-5	ASSPGPLDETQY
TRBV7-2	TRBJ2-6	ASSLSGTPGANVLT
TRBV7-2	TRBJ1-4	ASSLGGQDEKLF
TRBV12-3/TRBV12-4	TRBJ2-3	ASTDPGQGADTQY
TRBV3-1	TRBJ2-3	ASSQVGSFRADTQY
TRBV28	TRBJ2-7	ASRDPGQGAEQY
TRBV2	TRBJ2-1	ASSTDRGGPNEQF
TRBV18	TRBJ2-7	ASSPGAGGEEQY
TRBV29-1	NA	SVVFGNRGHEQY
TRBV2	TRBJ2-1	ASKPWGTEYNEQF
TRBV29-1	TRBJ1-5	SGGGGFSNQPQH
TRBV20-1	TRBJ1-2	SARETRAGLGNYGYT
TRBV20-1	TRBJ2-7	SAMTGEEYEQY